The clone carrying this T cell receptor beta chain was observed once. Its antigen is unidentified. The data are from a study of chemoradiotherapy in HPV16-positive cancers. Broader study findings: For HPV16-positive patients, expanding HPV-responsive T cells associated with longer recurrence-free survival.

This CDR3 contains 14 residues. Germline V gene sequence: CDR1 SGHTA, CDR2 FQGTGA. Trimming shortened V by 0 bases and J by 4 bases, and 7 bases separated the two germline ends. TCRdb keeps only in-frame clones here, not all; method: immunoSEQ multiplex PCR. This table holds 5,000 or so clones, 75% to 85% found once. The rearrangement joins TRBV7-3 to TRBJ1-3; D not certain. This specimen was acquired from a patient who underwent chemoradiotherapy. This TCR derives from a human donor with HPV-associated anogenital cancer. CDR3 sequence: CASSLTGSGNTIYF. The CDR3 region has the DNA TGTGCCAGCAGCTTAACGGGGAGCGGAAACACCATATATTTT.